This record concerns one TCR beta chain sequence. Its specific antigen is unknown. One base away there is no much larger clone; base qualities are not given. The method behind the library was 5' RACE. The sequencing machine was an Illumina HiSeq 2500. A second roughly 6 to 11 cycle PCR used a sample-barcoded 5' primer and a J-beta primer mix. Each TCR beta cDNA molecule received a unique molecular identifier from a template-switch 5' adaptor carrying 12 random nucleotides. Each sample yielded at least 3 million CDR3-containing paired-end reads. First-strand cDNA synthesis was performed from all RNA using the Mint cDNA synthesis kit, with priming by a TRBC-specific oligonucleotide. All cDNA was treated with uracil-DNA glycosylase and then went through a first 18-cycle PCR with the universal primers M1SS and BC2_uni_R. The authors' analysis ran thus. Normalization of each sample was performed by random selection of 1 million high-quality reads, each carrying a distinct molecular identifier. Instead of being binned into consensus sequences, reads that shared molecular identifiers were thrown out. CDR3 identification, clonotype clustering and error correction used MiTCR with a Q25 quality threshold and the strictest error-elimination algorithm. A nonparametric unseen species model using Euler transformation provided a lower-bound estimate of total TCR beta diversity. The raw public data were reprocessed by TCRdb itself: fastp quality trimming at Q25, MiXCR clonotype calling, in-frame beta chains only. Entries that share a CDR3 protein sequence are merged under the most common genes and DNA. The V and J calls were not made by the authors but by TCRdb's processing. The sample yields about 1,400,000 distinct CDR3 sequences; approximately 60% were counted once. Jointly, the top ten make up 6.5% to 8.5% of the sample.

V trim: 1 base; J trim: 14 bases; unmatched bases: 11. CDR1 and CDR2, per the germline V gene, are LGHNA and YNFKEQ. The CDR3 goes from the cysteine to the phenylalanine over 16 residues. Just CDR3 DNA is preserved here, 48 bases in frame from base 1. The approximately 41 donors, aged about 6 to 100 years, were systemically healthy Caucasian individuals from Russia. Approximately 10 milliliters of peripheral blood were collected from each donor into EDTA-treated Vacutainer tubes. PBMCs were isolated by Ficoll-Paque density-gradient centrifugation, with at least 6 million obtained per sample. Trizol reagent was used to extract total RNA from PBMCs, with at least 5 micrograms per sample. For every donor, an aliquot of PBMCs went through flow cytometry to measure the percentages of naive CD45RAhigh/CD27high T cells. The source of the sample is a study of blood T cells in healthy people across ages (dated by TCRdb to the mid-2010s). For context, the study as a whole: In model experiments, template switching captured roughly one uniquely barcoded TCR beta cDNA molecule for every two T cells. To track age-related changes in TCR beta repertoire diversity, the study relied on deep sequencing normalized with unique cDNA molecular identifiers. The donors were divided into four age groups: young (average about 15 years), middle-aged (over 35), aged (approximately 62) and long-lived (82). To avoid experimental bias, donors of different ages were spread randomly across the sequencing lanes. For two donors (one aged 18 to 30 and one aged 80 or older), the study analyzed two additional independent replicas of 1 million unique cDNA reads from the same blood draw.

Here is what the overall study found, with its caveats: A strong correlation was found between observed TCR beta diversity and the percentage of naive T cells measured by flow cytometry. Because the CMV infection status of the donors was unknown, age-related changes in expanded clonotypes may potentially have been confounded. Estimates of total diversity from one million sequenced T cells were regarded as lower bounds and underestimates. Observed TCR beta diversity per million T cells fell roughly linearly with age, and a significant reduction was already apparent by age roughly 41. The long-lived group showed more naive CD4+ T cells, fewer expanded clones and increased TCR diversity than the aged group, suggesting age selection. Bulk unsorted PBMC profiling prevented conclusive comparison of naive and antigen-experienced compartments.

This chain joins TRBV4-2 to TRBJ1-6; TRBD1 agrees with 10 junctional bases. This sequence was found in a man aged 18-30 years in good health. The sample consisted of blood. The bases read TGTGCCAGCAGCCAAGTTGGGGGGACAGGGGATGGCACCCTCCACTTT. Translation gives CASSQVGGTGDGTLHF.